This T cell receptor (beta chain) derives from a study of T-cell memory formation after mild COVID-19. Study summary: The two donors had largely donor-specific TCR clusters. Points from the study as a whole: That cross-reactive memory joined was suggested by some responding clones appearing in pre-infection memory. CD4+ contracting clones lay mainly in CM and EM, CD8+ ones in EMRA.

The CDR3 is made up of 15 amino acids. V shed 5 bases, J shed 7 bases, and the junction held 6 bases outside the gene matches. This clonotype was counted only a few times. What it binds is unknown. From the 5' RACE reads, TCRdb called clonotypes with MiXCR, one entry per CDR3 protein. Of about 150,000 distinct CDR3 sequences listed, about 28% are singletons. The source material was PBMCs or a T cell subset sorted from them (not recorded which). The source is an adult woman who had mild COVID-19 (a few samples of this study predate the infection). Cell type and time point are not known. J is TRBJ2-7 and V is TRBV12-3 or TRBV12-4, with 15 bases fitting TRBD2. The CDR3 DNA reads as TGTGCCAGCAGTCCGGGACTAGCGGGAGGAGAAGAGCAGTACTTC. Translated, it gives CASSPGLAGGEEQYF.